This T cell receptor (beta chain) is from a study of OX40 agonist ivuxolimab in advanced cancers. The overall study: Participants averaged about 60 years of age (range about 23 to 90) and were roughly 80% male.

The method was immunoSEQ multiplex PCR; TCRdb's version includes in-frame clones alone and lacks a portion of them. There are about 40,000 clones in the sample; more than 75% occur only once, and around an eighth lies in the top ten. Patients had blood sampled at baseline and again on cycle 4 day 1 and cycle 7 day 1. CDR1 and CDR2 from the germline V gene are SGHTA and FQGNSA. Trimming shortened V by 6 bases and J by 3 bases, and 6 bases separated the two germline ends. The CDR3 has 12 amino acids. Whole-study findings and limits: There were, on average, more expanded clones in CD8+ T cells than in CD4+. In a subset of nonresponders, normalized T-cell clonal expansion was also low.

In the case of this clone: The antigen is unknown.

This sequence was found in an adult with an advanced solid tumor such as melanoma, head and neck, liver or kidney cancer. This chain connects TRBV7-2 to TRBJ2-1; D gene ambiguous. The specimen was CD4+ or CD8+ T cells sorted from blood, collected in a trial of the OX40 agonist ivuxolimab. Here the CDR3 DNA reads TGTGCCAGCAGTTCACACTACAATGAGCAGTTCTTC. Translation: CASSSHYNEQFF.